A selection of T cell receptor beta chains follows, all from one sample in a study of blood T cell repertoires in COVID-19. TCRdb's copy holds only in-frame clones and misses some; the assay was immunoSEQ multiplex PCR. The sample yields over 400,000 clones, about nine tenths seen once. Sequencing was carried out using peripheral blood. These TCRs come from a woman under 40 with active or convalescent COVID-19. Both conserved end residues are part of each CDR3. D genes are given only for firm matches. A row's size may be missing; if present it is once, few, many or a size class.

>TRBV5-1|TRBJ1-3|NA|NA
TGCGCCAGCAGCTTGGCCGGGGGGCACGGAAACACCATATATTTT
CASSLAGGHGNTIYF
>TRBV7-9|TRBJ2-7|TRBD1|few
TGTGCCAGCAGCTTTTCCCTATCGTCTCAGGGGGACGAGCAGTACTTC
CASSFSLSSQGDEQYF
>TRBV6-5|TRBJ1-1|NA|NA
TGTGCCAGCAGTTACGCCACAGTGAACACTGAAGCTTTCTTT
CASSYATVNTEAFF
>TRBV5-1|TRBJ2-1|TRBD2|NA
TGCGCCAGCAGCGCAGACCTAGCGGGCCCGCTGCCTGACAATGAGCAGTTCTTC
CASSADLAGPLPDNEQFF
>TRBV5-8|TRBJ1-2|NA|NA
TGTGCCAGCAGCCCCTGGGCGGGGGACGATGGCTACACCTTC
CASSPWAGDDGYTF
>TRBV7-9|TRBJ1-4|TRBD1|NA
TGTGCCAGCAGCCCGGGACAGTTGAATGAAAAACTGTTTTTT
CASSPGQLNEKLFF
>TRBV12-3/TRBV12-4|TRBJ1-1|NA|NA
TGTGCCAGCACCGTGACAGGGAACACTGAAGCTTTCTTT
CASTVTGNTEAFF
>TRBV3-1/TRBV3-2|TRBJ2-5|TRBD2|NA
TGTGCCAGCAGCCTCGGGGGAGCGGGAGGTATGGAGACCCAGTACTTC
CASSLGGAGGMETQYF
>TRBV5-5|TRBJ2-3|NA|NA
TGTGCCAGCATCCCTAGTGAATCAGATACGCAGTATTTT
CASIPSESDTQYF
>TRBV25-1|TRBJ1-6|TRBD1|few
TGTGCCAGCAGTCAGGGGGCCGTCTATAATTCACCCCTCCACTTT
CASSQGAVYNSPLHF
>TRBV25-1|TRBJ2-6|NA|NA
TGTGCCAGCAGCCAACAGGGCTTTGGGGCCAACGTCCTGACTTTC
CASSQQGFGANVLTF
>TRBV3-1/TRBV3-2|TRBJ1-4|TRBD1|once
TGTGCCAGCAGCTTACGACAGGGGGCGCAAGGGAATGAAAAACTGTTTTTT
CASSLRQGAQGNEKLFF
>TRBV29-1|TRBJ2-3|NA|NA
TGCAGCGCCCCCGTGAGGGAAACTAGCACAGATACGCAGTATTTT
CSAPVRETSTDTQYF
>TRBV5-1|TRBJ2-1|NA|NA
TGCGCCAGCAGCTTGGAGCCAATGCCCTACAATGAGCAGTTCTTC
CASSLEPMPYNEQFF
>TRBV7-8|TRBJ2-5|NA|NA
TGTGCCAGCAGCTTAGGGTACCAAGCCGGAGAGACCCAGTACTTC
CASSLGYQAGETQYF
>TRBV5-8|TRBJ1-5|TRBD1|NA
TGTGCCAGCAGCCTGGACAGGGGGGGCCATCAGCCCCAGCATTTT
CASSLDRGGHQPQHF
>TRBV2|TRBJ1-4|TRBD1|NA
TGTGCCAGCAGGGGGACAGGGCAGGCAACTAATGAAAAACTGTTTTTT
CASRGTGQATNEKLFF
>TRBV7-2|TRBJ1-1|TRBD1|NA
TGTGCCAGCATCCTACGGACAGGGTTGAACACTGAAGCTTTCTTT
CASILRTGLNTEAFF
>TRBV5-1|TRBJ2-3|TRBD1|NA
TGCGCCAGCAGCATTTCAAATTGGACAGGGGCTGGTTTGGGCGAGACAGATACGCAGTATTTT
CASSISNWTGAGLGETDTQYF
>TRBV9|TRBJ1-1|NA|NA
TGTGCCAGCAGCGTTCCAGGGGTGAACACTGAAGCTTTCTTT
CASSVPGVNTEAFF
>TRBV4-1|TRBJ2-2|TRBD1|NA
TGCGCCAGCAGCCAATTAATGGCAGGGGGCTCCACCGGGGAGCTGTTTTTT
CASSQLMAGGSTGELFF
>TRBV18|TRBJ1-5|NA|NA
TGTGCCAGCTCACCTCTTAGAGATCAGCCCCAGCATTTT
CASSPLRDQPQHF
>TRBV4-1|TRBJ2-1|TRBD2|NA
TGCGCCAGCAGACGGACTAGCGGGAGTTCCAATGAGCAGTTCTTC
CASRRTSGSSNEQFF
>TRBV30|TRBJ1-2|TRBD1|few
TGTGCCTGGAGTGTTGCGAACAGGGACAGGGGCTATGGCTACACCTTC
CAWSVANRDRGYGYTF
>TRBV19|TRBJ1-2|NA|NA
TGTGCCAGTAGAAAGGGAGCCTATGGCTACACCTTC
CASRKGAYGYTF
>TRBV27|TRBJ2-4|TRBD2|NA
TGTGCCAGCAGTTCAACCAAACTAGCGCCCAAAAACATTCAGTACTTC
CASSSTKLAPKNIQYF
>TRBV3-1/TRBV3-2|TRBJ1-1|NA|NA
TGTGCCAGCAGCGAAGGGGAGTTCTTGAACACTGAAGCTTTCTTT
CASSEGEFLNTEAFF
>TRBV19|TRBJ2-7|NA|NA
TGTGCCAGTAGTTTTTCGGGGGGCCCGTACGAGCAGTACTTC
CASSFSGGPYEQYF
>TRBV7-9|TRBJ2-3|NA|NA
TGTGCCAGCAGCCACTTTGGAGATCCAGATACGCAGTATTTT
CASSHFGDPDTQYF
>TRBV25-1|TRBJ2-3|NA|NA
TGTGCCAGCAGTATTACCGGGGGTAAAGATACGCAGTATTTT
CASSITGGKDTQYF
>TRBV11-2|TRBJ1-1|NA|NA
TGTGCCAGCAGCTTAACGGCGGAGGCTGAAGCTTTCTTT
CASSLTAEAEAFF
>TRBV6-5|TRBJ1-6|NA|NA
TGTGCCAGCAGTTACGGGCAAAATTCACCCCTCCACTTT
CASSYGQNSPLHF
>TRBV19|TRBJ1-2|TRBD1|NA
TGTGCCAGTAGTATTGTTGTCCAGGGGGAAACCTATGGCTACACCTTC
CASSIVVQGETYGYTF
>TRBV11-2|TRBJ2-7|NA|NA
TGTGCCAGCAGCATATCCTACGAGCAGTACTTC
CASSISYEQYF